One sample yielded the 27 T cell receptor beta chains listed below, sequenced in a study of Ad26.COV2.S vaccination and SARS-CoV-2 variants (dated by TCRdb to about 2021). Receptor libraries were prepared by the immunoSEQ multiplex PCR assay. Sourced from immuneACCESS, this table was stored by TCRdb with only in-frame sequences that have V and J called. A share of the clones is absent; for the studies checked, an unresolved V gene accounts for under half, and the remainder has no known explanation. Counted in this sample were about 420,000 clones; roughly 88% of them appeared once. The top ten constitute about 3.5% of the sample. The sample's treatment or condition, from its label and the paper: about 20 received Ad26.COV2.S at low or high dose, single or two shots; about 5 received placebo; per-sample allocation not given. For vaccine and placebo recipients, repertoires were sequenced using samples collected on day 63 after the first injection.

Sequenced material: peripheral blood, taken in a trial of Ad26.COV2.S vaccine versus placebo. The receptors come from a person between 18 and 65 years old who received the Ad26.COV2.S COVID-19 vaccine or a placebo.

The chain links TRBV4-2 to TRBJ2-1, with 8 nucleotides matching TRBD2. The germline gives CDR1 LGHNA, CDR2 YNFKEQ. V shed 0 bases, J shed 3 bases, and the junction held 10 bases outside the gene matches. The CDR3 loop spans 18 amino acids. This CDR3 reads CASSQERGGSGDYNEQFF. The CDR3 DNA follows: TGTGCCAGCAGCCAAGAGAGGGGGGGTAGCGGGGACTACAATGAGCAGTTCTTC.

This clone was seen only once. The chain recombines TRBV7-9 with TRBJ1-1, with 7 bases lining up with TRBD1. The ends lost 3 bases at V and 5 bases at J; junction bases unmatched: 9. The CDR3 runs to 15 residues. Germline CDR1 reads SEHNR; CDR2 reads FQNEAQ (reference sequence). The CDR3 sequence is CASSLSQGVYTEAFF. The CDR3 DNA reads as TGTGCCAGCAGCTTGAGTCAGGGGGTTTATACTGAAGCTTTCTTT.

This chain links TRBV10-3 with TRBJ2-7; no firm D call. V shed 6 bases and J shed 2 bases, with 8 bases lying between them. The CDR3 sequence is 12 residues long. Germline V gene sequence: CDR1 ENHRY, CDR2 SYGVKD. The CDR3 sequence: CAISRQAYEQYF. The CDR3 bases are TGTGCCATCAGCAGACAAGCCTACGAGCAGTACTTC.

This chain joins TRBV2 and TRBJ2-5; a weak D match, TRBD1 (6 bases). V was shortened by 8 bases and J by 6 bases, with 22 bases between the two germline ends. This CDR3 region has 15 residues. The V gene's germline CDR1 is SNHLY and CDR2 FYNNEI. In DNA, the CDR3 is TGTGCCAGCTTCTACGAGGGGGTAAACGTGCAGACCCAGTACTTC. It codes for CASFYEGVNVQTQYF. Full variable domain (rest looked up from reference TRBV2 and TRBJ2-5): EPEVTQTPSHQVTQMGQEVILRCVPISNHLYFYWYRQILGQKVEFLVSFYNNEISEKSEIFDDQFSVERPDGSNFTLKIRSTKLEDSAMYFCASFYEGVNVQTQYFGPGTRLLVL.

This chain joins TRBV6-2 or TRBV6-3 and TRBJ1-1; 7 nucleotides align to TRBD1. Losses at the gene ends were 4 bases for V and 6 bases for J; bases not matched to a gene: 5. CDR1 is MNHEY and CDR2 is SVGEGT in the germline V gene. This CDR3 has 13 residues. The CDR3 here is CASSSTGIAEAFF. CDR3 nucleotides: TGTGCCAGCAGTTCGACAGGGATCGCTGAAGCTTTCTTT.

The chain combines TRBV19 with TRBJ1-5; D is unresolved. The CDR3 totals 15 residues. The V gene lost 5 bases and the J gene lost 6 bases, with 17 bases spanning the gap. CDR1 LNHDA and CDR2 SQIVND come from the germline V gene (reference sequence). CDR3: CASSAGGRSSQPQHF. CDR3 DNA: TGTGCCAGTAGTGCGGGAGGGAGATCCAGTCAGCCCCAGCATTTT. Filled out from reference TRBV19 and TRBJ1-5, the complete variable domain reads DGGITQSPKYLFRKEGQNVTLSCEQNLNHDAMYWYRQDPGQGLRLIYYSQIVNDFQKGDIAEGYSVSREKKESFPLTVTSAQKNPTAFYLCASSAGGRSSQPQHFGDGTRLSIL.

CDR3 in DNA: TGTGCCAGCATGACCCCTGGAAACACCATATATTTT. Encoded protein: CASMTPGNTIYF. This chain connects TRBV12-3 or TRBV12-4 to TRBJ1-3, with D unclear. This CDR3 spans 12 amino acids. The germline V and J ends were trimmed by 7 bases and 2 bases, with 6 bases remaining between them.

This chain links TRBV3-1 (or the pseudogene TRBV3-2) with TRBJ2-1; no clear D gene. The CDR3 is 15 amino acids. Germline loops: CDR1 LGHDT, CDR2 YNNKEL (reference sequence). Deletions cut 1 base from V and 0 bases from J, with 7 bases between. CDR3 sequence (DNA): TGTGCCAGCAGCCAAGTTTCGGCCTCCTACAATGAGCAGTTCTTC. This codes for CASSQVSASYNEQFF.

As to this clone: The sample holds other DNA sequences that translate to the same CDR3. V usage is TRBV9 and J usage is TRBJ2-1; 8 nucleotides align to TRBD2. Germline CDR1 is SGDLS and CDR2 is YYNGEE. This CDR3 region has 12 residues. V was pared by 10 bases and J by 3 bases, with 3 bases of the junction left unmatched. This CDR3 reads CASSGGYNEQFF. Here the CDR3 DNA reads TGTGCCTCCAGCGGGGGCTACAATGAGCAGTTCTTC.

Only a few counts were recorded for this clone. This chain links TRBV5-4 with TRBJ2-7; TRBD2 agrees at 9 bases. Germline V gene sequence: CDR1 SGHNT, CDR2 YYREEE (reference sequence). The CDR3 contains 18 residues. V trimming: 4 bases; J trimming: 6 bases; junction bases outside the gene matches: 20. The CDR3 is CASSPTGAGGPRGGEQYF. The CDR3 bases are TGTGCCAGCAGCCCGACGGGAGCGGGGGGCCCCCGGGGTGGCGAGCAGTACTTC. Variable domain in full (rest from reference TRBV5-4 and TRBJ2-7): ETGVTQSPTHLIKTRGQQVTLRCSSQSGHNTVSWYQQALGQGPQFIFQYYREEENGRGNFPPRFSGLQFPNYSSELNVNALELDDSALYLCASSPTGAGGPRGGEQYFGPGTRLTVT.

The rearrangement joins TRBV19 to TRBJ1-2, with D perhaps TRBD1 (5 bases). From germline, CDR1 is LNHDA and CDR2 SQIVND (reference sequence). The CDR3 is 14 amino acids. V was shortened by 4 bases and J by 5 bases, with 14 bases between the two germline ends. The CDR3 loop reads CASSTAGLGYGYTF. CDR3 nucleotides: TGTGCCAGTAGTACGGCAGGGCTTGGGTATGGCTACACCTTC.

The chain joins TRBV29-1 to TRBJ2-3; D is perhaps TRBD1 (5 bases). The germline V gene has CDR1 SQVTM and CDR2 ANQGSEA. Trimming pared 3 bases from V and 1 base from J, leaving 8 bases between. The CDR3 has 13 amino acids. The CDR3: CSVDLGGTDTQYF. CDR3 nucleotide sequence: TGCAGCGTTGATCTAGGGGGCACAGATACGCAGTATTTT.

V gene TRBV6-2 or TRBV6-3 combines with J gene TRBJ1-5; 11 bases match TRBD1. The germline CDR1 and CDR2 sequences are MNHEY and SVGEGT. V shed 6 bases and J 1 base; nucleotides not matched to a gene: 8. This CDR3 contains 17 residues. The CDR3 protein is CASSPRTGGWSNQPQHF. The CDR3 bases are TGTGCCAGCAGCCCCAGGACAGGGGGCTGGAGCAATCAGCCCCAGCATTTT.

This chain joins TRBV7-8 and TRBJ2-5; the D is unclear. This CDR3 contains 17 residues. The germline V and J ends were trimmed by 0 bases and 5 bases, with 19 bases remaining between them. Germline lookup yields CDR1 SGHVS and CDR2 FQNEAQ. The DNA for the CDR3 is TGTGCCAGCAGCTTAGCCGGAGCGTATTTTCGTCGGGAGACCCAGTACTTC. The encoded protein is CASSLAGAYFRRETQYF.

The V and J genes are TRBV4-1 and TRBJ2-7; no clear D. V was trimmed by 1 base and J by 5 bases, leaving 15 bases between them. The CDR3 runs to 15 residues. Germline V gene lookup returns CDR1 MGHRA and CDR2 YSYEKL. Here the CDR3 DNA reads TGCGCCAGCAGCCAAGGCAGGTCAACTCACAACGAGCAGTACTTC. Its translation is CASSQGRSTHNEQYF.

The chain has TRBV7-9 and TRBJ2-3; 7 bases agree with TRBD1. Germline values: CDR1 SEHNR, CDR2 FQNEAQ (reference sequence). After removal of 5 bases from V and 5 bases from J, the junction contained 4 bases not matched to a gene. The CDR3 covers 13 residues. The CDR3 is CASSQQGLDTQYF. For the CDR3, the DNA is TGTGCCAGCAGCCAACAGGGGTTAGATACGCAGTATTTT.

The chain has TRBV6-1 and TRBJ1-2, with D uncertain. The CDR3 spans 13 residues. The germline V gene has CDR1 MNHNS and CDR2 SASEGT. Trimming took 3 bases from V and 1 from J, leaving 6 bases between them. CDR3 protein: CASSESYNYGYTF. The CDR3 nucleotides are TGTGCCAGCAGTGAGAGTTATAACTATGGCTACACCTTC.

This clone was detected only once. This rearrangement joins TRBV5-4 to TRBJ1-3; perhaps TRBD1 as D (5 bases). Germline V gene lookup returns CDR1 SGHNT and CDR2 YYREEE (reference sequence). The ends were cut back, 4 bases at V and 3 bases at J, with 8 bases in the middle. The CDR3 length is 13 residues. The CDR3 region is CASSLQGGNTIYF. CDR3 in DNA: TGTGCCAGCAGCCTCCAGGGTGGAAACACCATATATTTT. The complete variable domain, with remaining parts taken from reference TRBV5-4 and TRBJ1-3, reads ETGVTQSPTHLIKTRGQQVTLRCSSQSGHNTVSWYQQALGQGPQFIFQYYREEENGRGNFPPRFSGLQFPNYSSELNVNALELDDSALYLCASSLQGGNTIYFGEGSWLTVV.

This chain connects TRBV28 to TRBJ2-1, with D perhaps TRBD2 (5 bases). Trimming cost V 2 bases and J 7 bases, with 18 bases left between them. Germline V gene sequence: CDR1 MDHEN, CDR2 SYDVKM. The CDR3 loop spans 16 amino acids. The CDR3 DNA reads as TGTGCCAGCAGTTTAGTAGCACTAGTCGTGGGGAATGAGCAGTTCTTC. This sequence encodes CASSLVALVVGNEQFF.

This chain joins TRBV4-3 and TRBJ1-2; 10 bases map to TRBD1. CDR3 length: 19 residues. The germline V gene encodes CDR1 LGHNA and CDR2 YSLEER. After removal of 1 base from V and 6 bases from J, the junction contained 17 bases not matched to a gene. CDR3 loop: CASSQVPRGRDRGSNGYTF. In nucleotides, the CDR3 is TGCGCCAGCAGCCAAGTGCCCCGGGGTCGGGACAGGGGTTCTAATGGCTACACCTTC.

J is TRBJ1-2 and V is TRBV4-3; D not resolved. Trimming took off 4 bases at V and 7 bases at J, with 16 bases between the two ends. Germline CDR1 LGHNA, CDR2 YSLEER. This CDR3 is built from 14 residues. Here the CDR3 reads CASSLTVAASGYTF. The CDR3 nucleotides are TGCGCCAGCAGCCTCACCGTGGCAGCGTCTGGCTACACCTTC.

The chain recombines TRBV5-4 with TRBJ2-3; 7 bases line up with TRBD1. This CDR3 spans 14 amino acids. The V segment lost 3 bases and the J segment 1 base; nucleotides outside the gene matches: 2. Looked up from germline, CDR1 is SGHNT and CDR2 is YYREEE (reference sequence). The CDR3 DNA is TGTGCCAGCAGCTGGGGGACAGGCACAGATACGCAGTATTTT. Residues: CASSWGTGTDTQYF.

This chain connects TRBV5-8 to TRBJ2-5; perhaps TRBD2 as D (6 bases). Germline values: CDR1 SGHTS, CDR2 YDEGEE. V was pared by 4 bases and J by 1 base, with 11 bases between. The CDR3 extends over 14 amino acids. The CDR3 region has the DNA TGTGCCAGCAGCACCGCGGGGATCCAAGAGACCCAGTACTTC. This encodes CASSTAGIQETQYF.

This sequence joins TRBV4-1 and TRBJ1-3; 8 bases fit TRBD1. The length of the CDR3 is 15 residues. From germline, CDR1 is MGHRA and CDR2 YSYEKL. With V trimmed by 4 bases and J by 4 bases, 6 bases remained unmatched. In nucleotides, the CDR3 is TGCGCCAGCAGCCCAATGGACAGGGAAGGAAACACCATATATTTT. It specifies CASSPMDREGNTIYF.

This rearrangement joins TRBV5-1 to TRBJ2-5; no reliable D call. CDR1 and CDR2 (germline): SGHRS, YFSETQ. The V end lost 1 base, the J end lost 5 bases, and 9 bases lay between the germline ends. This CDR3 has 13 residues. The CDR3 DNA reads as TGCGCCAGCAGCTTGCGGCTTGAGGAGACCCAGTACTTC. Residues: CASSLRLEETQYF.

This clone was found once. This chain links TRBV12-3 or TRBV12-4 with TRBJ1-3; D remains ambiguous. Trimming cost V 6 bases and J 7 bases, with 7 bases left between them. The CDR3 length is 11 residues. The chain's CDR3 is CASSRMNTIYF. As DNA, the CDR3 is TGTGCCAGCAGCCGAATGAACACCATATATTTT.

The chain is built from TRBV7-9 and TRBJ2-1; a weak D match, TRBD2 (5 bases). Germline V gives CDR1 SEHNR, CDR2 FQNEAQ (reference sequence). CDR3 length: 16 amino acids. V was pared by 6 bases and J by 2 bases, with 17 bases between. CDR3 amino acids: CASSRVAGVTYNEQFF. CDR3 nucleotides: TGTGCCAGCAGTCGGGTCGCGGGCGTTACCTACAATGAGCAGTTCTTC.